This paragraph reports one T cell receptor beta chain. Its antigen is unknown. The record has no base qualities; no much larger clone is one base away. These data belong to a study of Siglec-9 on CD8 T cells in melanoma (dated by TCRdb to about 2019). Background on the whole study: The study investigated Siglec-9 expression on CD8+ T cells and the role of Siglec-9 in regulating T cells in the melanoma tumor microenvironment. Overall study results and their limits: According to the report, an effector memory CD8+ T-cell subset that seemed to build up inside melanoma tumors was both marked and regulated by Siglec-9.

CDR1 MNHNS and CDR2 SASEGT were looked up in the germline V gene. Spanning cysteine to phenylalanine, the CDR3 consists of 15 amino acids. Left in the record is the CDR3 DNA by itself, 45 bases read in frame from the first base. V lost 0 bases and J lost 3 bases; the stretch between them is 12 bases long. Libraries were made using the immunoSEQ multiplex PCR assay. Sourced from immuneACCESS, this table was stored by TCRdb with only in-frame sequences that have V and J called. A share of the clones is absent; for the studies checked, an unresolved V gene accounts for under half, and the remainder has no known explanation. In this sample the table shows roughly 30,000 clones, 80% of which occur a single time. The biggest ten clones account for roughly 6.3% of the sample.

In this chain, TRBV6-1 is recombined with TRBJ2-7; D gene: possibly TRBD2, on 5 matching bases. The sequencing sample was made of Siglec-9- CD8+ T cells sorted from blood. In light of the paper, this sample's cell subset or site label describes: CD8 T cells lacking Siglec-9. The TCR comes from a human donor in good health. Here is the DNA: TGTGCCAGCAGTGAAGCTGGCGGGCGAGGCTACGAGCAGTACTTC. This translates into CASSEAGGRGYEQYF.